This T cell receptor beta chain is from a study of Ad26.COV2.S vaccination and SARS-CoV-2 variants. Sequencing used immunoSEQ multiplex PCR; TCRdb keeps in-frame clones, though not all of them. The sample has about 350,000 clones; approximately 86% are singletons. Treatment of the sample: roughly 18 received Ad26.COV2.S at low or high dose, single or two shots; roughly five received placebo; per-sample allocation not given. All samples were drawn on day 63, counting from the first vaccine or placebo injection. V was shortened by 2 bases and J by 0 bases, with 7 bases between the two germline ends. Germline lookup yields CDR1 SGHAT and CDR2 FQNNGV. CDR3 length: 15 residues.

The chain joins TRBV11-2 to TRBJ2-2; D is unresolved. This specimen consisted of peripheral blood, obtained in a trial of Ad26.COV2.S vaccine versus placebo. This TCR derives from a person between 18 and 65 years old who received the Ad26.COV2.S COVID-19 vaccine or a placebo. In DNA, the CDR3 is TGTGCCAGCAGCTTAAGGCCAGCGAACACCGGGGAGCTGTTTTTT. Protein: CASSLRPANTGELFF.